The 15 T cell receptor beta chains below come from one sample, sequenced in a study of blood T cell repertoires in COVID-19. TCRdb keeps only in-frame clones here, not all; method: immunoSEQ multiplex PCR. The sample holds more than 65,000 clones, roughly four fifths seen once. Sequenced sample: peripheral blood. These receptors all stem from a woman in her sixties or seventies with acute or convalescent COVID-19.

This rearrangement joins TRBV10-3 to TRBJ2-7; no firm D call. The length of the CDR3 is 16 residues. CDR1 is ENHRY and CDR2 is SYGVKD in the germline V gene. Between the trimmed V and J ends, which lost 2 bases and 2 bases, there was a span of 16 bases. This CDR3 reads CAISEPQVYDAYEQYF. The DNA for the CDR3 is TGTGCCATCAGTGAGCCCCAGGTCTACGATGCCTACGAGCAGTACTTC.

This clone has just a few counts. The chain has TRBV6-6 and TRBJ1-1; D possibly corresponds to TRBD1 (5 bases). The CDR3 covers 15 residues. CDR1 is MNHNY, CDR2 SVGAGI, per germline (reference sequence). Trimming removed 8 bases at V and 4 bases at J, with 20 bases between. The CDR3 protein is CASAPPEGRTTEAFF. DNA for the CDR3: TGTGCCAGCGCCCCGCCGGAGGGGAGGACCACTGAAGCTTTCTTT.

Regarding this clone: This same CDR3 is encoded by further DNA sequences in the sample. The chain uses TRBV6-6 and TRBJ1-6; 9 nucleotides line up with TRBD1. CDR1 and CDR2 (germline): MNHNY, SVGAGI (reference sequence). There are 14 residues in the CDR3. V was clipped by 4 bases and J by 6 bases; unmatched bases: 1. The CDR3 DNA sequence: TGTGCCAGCAGTTCGGGACAGGGTAATTCACCCCTCCACTTT. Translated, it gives CASSSGQGNSPLHF.

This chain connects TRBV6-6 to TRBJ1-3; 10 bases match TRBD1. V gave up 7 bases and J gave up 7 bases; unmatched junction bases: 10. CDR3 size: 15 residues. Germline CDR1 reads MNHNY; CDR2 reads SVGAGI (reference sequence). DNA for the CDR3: TGTGCCAGCATTCTTGACCGGGACAGGGGTAACACCATATATTTT. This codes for CASILDRDRGNTIYF.

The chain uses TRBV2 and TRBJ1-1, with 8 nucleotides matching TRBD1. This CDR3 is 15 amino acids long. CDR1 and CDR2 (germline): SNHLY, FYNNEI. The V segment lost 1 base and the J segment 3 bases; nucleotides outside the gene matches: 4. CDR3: CASSEGTGRHTEAFF. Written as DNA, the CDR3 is TGTGCCAGCAGTGAAGGGACAGGGAGGCACACTGAAGCTTTCTTT.

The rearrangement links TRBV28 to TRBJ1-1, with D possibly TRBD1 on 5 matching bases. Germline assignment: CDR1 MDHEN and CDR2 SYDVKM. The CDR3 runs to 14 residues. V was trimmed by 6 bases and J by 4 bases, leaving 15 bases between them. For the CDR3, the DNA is TGTGCCAGCAGGTTCAGGGATCTAGGCACTGAAGCTTTCTTT. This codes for CASRFRDLGTEAFF.

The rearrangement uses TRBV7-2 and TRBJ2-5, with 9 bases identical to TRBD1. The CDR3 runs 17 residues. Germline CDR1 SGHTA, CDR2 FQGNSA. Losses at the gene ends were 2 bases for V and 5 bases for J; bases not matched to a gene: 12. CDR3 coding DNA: TGTGCCAGCAGCTTATCCGCCGGGACAGGGTTTCGGGAGACCCAGTACTTC. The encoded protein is CASSLSAGTGFRETQYF.

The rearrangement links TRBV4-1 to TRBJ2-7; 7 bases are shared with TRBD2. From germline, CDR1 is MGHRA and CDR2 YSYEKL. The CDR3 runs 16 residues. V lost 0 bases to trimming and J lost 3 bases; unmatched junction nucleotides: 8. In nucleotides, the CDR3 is TGCGCCAGCAGCCAAGAGCTCGGACTAGTTGTCTACGAGCAGTACTTC. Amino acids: CASSQELGLVVYEQYF.

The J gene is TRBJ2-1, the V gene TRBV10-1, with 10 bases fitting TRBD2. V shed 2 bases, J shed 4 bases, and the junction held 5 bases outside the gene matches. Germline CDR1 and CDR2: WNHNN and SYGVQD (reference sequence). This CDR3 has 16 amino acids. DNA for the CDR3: TGCGCCAGCAGTGAGGCGAGGACTAGCGGTTACAATGAGCAGTTCTTC. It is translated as CASSEARTSGYNEQFF.

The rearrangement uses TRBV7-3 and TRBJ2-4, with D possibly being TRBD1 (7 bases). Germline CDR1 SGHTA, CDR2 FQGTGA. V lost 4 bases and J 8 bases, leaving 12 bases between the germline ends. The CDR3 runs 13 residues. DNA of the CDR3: TGTGCCAGCAGCTGGCAGGGGGGAGACATTCAGTACTTC. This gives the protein CASSWQGGDIQYF.

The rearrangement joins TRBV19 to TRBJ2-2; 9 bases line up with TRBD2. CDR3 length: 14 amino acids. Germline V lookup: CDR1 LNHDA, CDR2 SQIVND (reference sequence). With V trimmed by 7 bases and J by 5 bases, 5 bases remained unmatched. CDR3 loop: CASNAGGRTGELFF. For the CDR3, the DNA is TGTGCCAGTAACGCGGGAGGGAGAACCGGGGAGCTGTTTTTT.

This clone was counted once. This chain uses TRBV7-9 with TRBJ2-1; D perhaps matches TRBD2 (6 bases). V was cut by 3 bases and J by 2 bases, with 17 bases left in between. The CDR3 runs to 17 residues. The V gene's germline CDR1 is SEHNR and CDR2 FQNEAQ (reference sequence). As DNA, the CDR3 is TGTGCCAGCAGCTTCCAGGGAGGCCTGGGCCCCTACAATGAGCAGTTCTTC. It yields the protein CASSFQGGLGPYNEQFF.

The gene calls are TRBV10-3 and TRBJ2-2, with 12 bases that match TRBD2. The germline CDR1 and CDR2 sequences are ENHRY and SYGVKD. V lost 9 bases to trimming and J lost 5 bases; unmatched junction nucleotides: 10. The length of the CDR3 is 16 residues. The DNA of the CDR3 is TGTGCCATTAGGACTAGCGGGGTACCGAGGACCGGGGAGCTGTTTTTT. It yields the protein CAIRTSGVPRTGELFF.

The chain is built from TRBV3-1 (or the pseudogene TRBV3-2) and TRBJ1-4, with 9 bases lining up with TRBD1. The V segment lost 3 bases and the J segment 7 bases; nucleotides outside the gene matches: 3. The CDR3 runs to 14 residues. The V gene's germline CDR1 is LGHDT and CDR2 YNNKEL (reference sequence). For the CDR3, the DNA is TGTGCCAGCAGCCACCGGACAGGGGCTGAAAAACTGTTTTTT. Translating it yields CASSHRTGAEKLFF.

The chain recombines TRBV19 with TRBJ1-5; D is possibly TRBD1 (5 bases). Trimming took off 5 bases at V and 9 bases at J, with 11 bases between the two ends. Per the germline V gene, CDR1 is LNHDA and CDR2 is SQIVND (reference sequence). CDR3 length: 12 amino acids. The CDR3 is CASSPNRTPQHF. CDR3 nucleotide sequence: TGTGCCAGTAGTCCCAACAGGACGCCCCAGCATTTT.